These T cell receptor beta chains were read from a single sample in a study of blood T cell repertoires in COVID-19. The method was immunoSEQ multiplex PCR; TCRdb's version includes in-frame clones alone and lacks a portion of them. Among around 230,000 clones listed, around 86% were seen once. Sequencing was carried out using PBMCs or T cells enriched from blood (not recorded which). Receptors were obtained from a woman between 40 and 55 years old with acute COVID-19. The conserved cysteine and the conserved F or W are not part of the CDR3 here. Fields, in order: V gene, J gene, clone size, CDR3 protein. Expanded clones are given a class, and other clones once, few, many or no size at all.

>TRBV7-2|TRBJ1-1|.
ASSLALRDRGNGTEAF
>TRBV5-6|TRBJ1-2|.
ASSLAGPSGYT
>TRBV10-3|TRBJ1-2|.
AISESTGTAANYGYT
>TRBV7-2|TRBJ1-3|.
ASSFRTGTGNTIY
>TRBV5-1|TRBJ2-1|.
ASSLGRGYNEQF
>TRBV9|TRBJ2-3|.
ASSPPTTRTQY
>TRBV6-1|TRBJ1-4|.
ASSDRVFEKLF
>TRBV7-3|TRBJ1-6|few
ASSTGLLNSPLH
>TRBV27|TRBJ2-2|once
ASSPPPGTGDTGELF
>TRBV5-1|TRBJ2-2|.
ASRGAGLQNTGELF
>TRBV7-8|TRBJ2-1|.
ASSPRASGGPYNEQF
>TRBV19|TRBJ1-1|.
ASSLDRDTEAF
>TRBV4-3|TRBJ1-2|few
ASSQGTGNGGYT
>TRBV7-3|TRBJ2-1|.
ASSLIGGGLYNEQF
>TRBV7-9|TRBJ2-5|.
ASSLKAGLDGETQY
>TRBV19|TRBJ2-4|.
ASSRDRGQGNIQY
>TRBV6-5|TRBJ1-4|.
ASRTGFEKLF
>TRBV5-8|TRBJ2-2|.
ASSRGWSTGELF
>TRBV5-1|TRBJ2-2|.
GSNLRQGSAGELF
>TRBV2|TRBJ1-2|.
ASSEALRGRGYGYT
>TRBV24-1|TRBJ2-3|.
ATSAGSGTGATDTQY
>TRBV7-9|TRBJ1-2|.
ASSRDSFNLDYGYT
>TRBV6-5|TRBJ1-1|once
ASLLVTGMRTEAF
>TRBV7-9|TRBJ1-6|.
ASSLGAYNSPLH
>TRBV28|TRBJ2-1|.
ASSTGTGVHNEQF
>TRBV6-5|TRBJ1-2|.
ASDSGTAPGGYT
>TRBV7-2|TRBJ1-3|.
ASSFQGGSGNTIY
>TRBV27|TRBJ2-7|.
ASSPTRAAVQRGTYEQY
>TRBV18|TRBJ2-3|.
ASSLSAGLTDTQY
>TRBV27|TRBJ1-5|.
ASSLVRDKNQPQH
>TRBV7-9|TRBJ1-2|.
ASSLSSDYGYT
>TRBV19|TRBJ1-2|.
ASSTKQGSFYGYT
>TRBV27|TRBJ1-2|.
ASSLLGADGYT
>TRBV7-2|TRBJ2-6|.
ASSLATQGTGANVLT
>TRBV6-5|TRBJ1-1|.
ASSYSGGLGAF
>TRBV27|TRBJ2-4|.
ASRHRNIQY
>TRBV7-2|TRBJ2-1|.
ASSSQGIENEQF